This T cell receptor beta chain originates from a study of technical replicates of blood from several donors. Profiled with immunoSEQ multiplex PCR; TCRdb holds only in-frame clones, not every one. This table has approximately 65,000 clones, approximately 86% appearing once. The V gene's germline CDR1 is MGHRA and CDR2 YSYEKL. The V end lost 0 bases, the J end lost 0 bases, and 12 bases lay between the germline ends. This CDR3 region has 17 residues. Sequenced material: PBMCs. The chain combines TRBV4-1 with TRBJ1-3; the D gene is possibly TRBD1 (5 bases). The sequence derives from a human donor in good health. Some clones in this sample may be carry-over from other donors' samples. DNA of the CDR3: TGCGCCAGCAGCCAAGATTCACAGGCCGCCTCTGGAAACACCATATATTTT. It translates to CASSQDSQAASGNTIYF.